A single TCR beta chain is shown here with its context. What it binds is not known. Produced via immunoSEQ multiplex PCR; TCRdb's table is partial and in-frame only. The table has about 2.2 million clones, over 85% seen once. The junction had 2 bases not matched to a gene; V was cut back by 4 bases and J by 9 bases. This CDR3 comprises 13 residues. CDR1 SGHDN and CDR2 FVKESK come from the germline V gene. The data originate from a study of shared clonotypes between healthy human individuals. About the research overall: Per donor, CD8 memory used one plate, CD8 naive used two, CD4 memory used three and CD4 naive used three.

The naive CD8 fraction comprised CD45RO-negative cells positively selected for CCR7 and excluded terminally differentiated effector memory CD45RA+ cells. Findings and caveats of the study: Among the subsets, naive ones generally showed larger estimated richness than memory ones. Sampling covered nothing but blood. Tissue TCR repertoires likely differ from those found in blood.

Sequenced input: naive CD8+ T cells from PBMCs. This sequence was found in a man younger than 35 in good health. Some clones in this sample may be carry-over from other donors' samples. The V and J genes are TRBV14 and TRBJ2-1, with 11 bases identical to TRBD2. CDR3 sequence: CASSPGLAGEQFF. The CDR3 bases are TGTGCCAGCAGCCCCGGACTAGCGGGTGAGCAGTTCTTC.